This T cell receptor (beta chain) came from a study of T cell changes during pregnancy in multiple sclerosis. Sequencing used immunoSEQ multiplex PCR; TCRdb keeps in-frame clones, though not all of them. Of roughly 46,000 clones in the sample, approximately 94% are singletons; the top ten hold roughly 4.7%. This TCR was sampled from a female donor with multiple sclerosis, enrolled in a pregnancy study. The material sequenced was CD8+ T cells from peripheral blood mononuclear cells, taken in the first trimester of pregnancy.

CDR3 amino acids: CAIRTESMNTEAFF. The CDR3, as DNA: TGTGCCATTCGGACAGAATCCATGAACACTGAAGCTTTCTTT. The chain has TRBV2 and TRBJ1-1; D is perhaps TRBD1 (6 bases). Trimming pared 10 bases from V and 0 bases from J, leaving 15 bases between. The CDR3 covers 14 residues. Germline CDR1 and CDR2: SNHLY and FYNNEI.